Below, 6 T cell receptor beta chains from the same sample are listed, as sequenced in a study of cytotoxic CD8 clonotypes in ibrutinib-treated CLL. Sequencing used immunoSEQ multiplex PCR; TCRdb keeps in-frame clones, though not all of them. The table has over 130,000 clones, 80% seen once. Sequences were derived from PBMCs, sampled after 36 months of ibrutinib treatment. These receptors were taken from a human donor with chronic lymphocytic leukemia.

The chain has TRBV19 and TRBJ1-2; 7 bases align to TRBD1. CDR3 length: 14 residues. In germline, CDR1 is LNHDA, CDR2 SQIVND (reference sequence). Trimming took 7 bases from V and 4 from J; bases not matched to a gene: 9. This CDR3 reads CASTRGQFLYGYTF. The CDR3 DNA reads as TGTGCCAGTACCCGGGGACAGTTCCTCTATGGCTACACCTTC.

This clone was counted between two and nine times. The genes are TRBV6-1 and TRBJ2-7; D might be TRBD1 (5 bases). V lost 7 bases and J 3 bases, leaving 19 bases between the germline ends. The CDR3 consists of 15 residues. The germline CDR1 and CDR2 sequences are MNHNS and SASEGT. CDR3 residues: CASTYPPTASYEQYF. Here the CDR3 DNA reads TGTGCCAGCACCTACCCCCCGACAGCGAGCTACGAGCAGTACTTC.

The chain uses TRBV6-5 and TRBJ2-7; the D is unclear. V lost 2 bases to trimming and J lost 8 bases, with 7 bases between them. The CDR3 consists of 11 residues. Germline lookup yields CDR1 MNHEY and CDR2 SVGAGI. CDR3 region: CASSYHTKQYF. In nucleotides, the CDR3 is TGTGCCAGCAGTTACCACACCAAGCAGTACTTC.

The V and J genes are TRBV6-4 and TRBJ1-5; D is unclear. Germline V gene sequence: CDR1 MRHNA, CDR2 SNTAGT. V was shortened by 2 bases and J by 0 bases, with 5 bases between the two germline ends. This CDR3 has 14 residues. CDR3: CASSDQHSNQPQHF. The CDR3 bases are TGTGCCAGCAGTGACCAACATAGCAATCAGCCCCAGCATTTT.

V and J are TRBV11-3 and TRBJ2-3, with D tentatively TRBD1 or TRBD2 (6 bases each). This CDR3 is 16 amino acids long. The V and J ends lost 3 bases and 8 bases respectively, with 21 bases between them. Germline V lookup: CDR1 SGHNT, CDR2 YENEEA. In DNA form, the CDR3 reads TGTGCCAGCAGCTTTGGGGGGCCTGGGGACACGGGTACGCAGTATTTT. Its protein is CASSFGGPGDTGTQYF.

The chain links TRBV29-1 to TRBJ2-3, with D perhaps TRBD2 (6 bases). The CDR3 sequence is 14 residues long. The V end lost 7 bases, the J end lost 5 bases, and 19 bases lay between the germline ends. Germline V CDR1 and CDR2: SQVTM, ANQGSEA. For the CDR3, the DNA is TGCAGCGGTGCCGGTGGCGGGGTCTTAGATACGCAGTATTTT. Its protein is CSGAGGGVLDTQYF.